This TCR beta chain stems from a study of CD8+ T cells in alopecia areata. RNA was extracted and reverse transcribed into cDNA as the sequencing template. The data were produced by immunoSEQ multiplex PCR, yet TCRdb's version contains in-frame clones alone and is incomplete. Counted here are about 110,000 clones, about 60% occurring once; the ten biggest clones make up roughly 25%. Of note for this clone: The antigen is unknown.

Study-wide results and limits: Lesional scalp exceeded normal scalp in clonality, especially in alopecia totalis/universalis.

The V gene lost 0 bases and the J gene lost 9 bases, with 6 bases spanning the gap. The CDR3 has 12 amino acids. Germline-derived CDR1 and CDR2 are PRHDT and FYEKMQ (reference sequence). This TCR was sampled from a human donor with alopecia areata. The chain carries TRBV13 and TRBJ1-5; D call uncertain. Sequencing input: NKG2D-low CD8+ T cells sorted from blood. CDR3: CASSLGQGPQHF. CDR3 in DNA: TGTGCCAGCAGCTTAGGTCAAGGGCCCCAGCATTTT.